The 23 T cell receptor beta chains below were found in one sample sequenced in a study of T cell changes during pregnancy in multiple sclerosis. The method was immunoSEQ multiplex PCR; TCRdb's version includes in-frame clones alone and lacks a portion of them. The top ten hold 2% to 2.5% of the sample, which has 90,000 to 100,000 clones, around 92% seen once. The sample was peripheral blood, taken in the third trimester of pregnancy. The source of these receptors is a female donor with multiple sclerosis, enrolled in a pregnancy study.

V usage is TRBV2 and J usage is TRBJ2-5; D uncertain. V was cut by 6 bases and J by 0 bases, with 11 bases left in between. The CDR3 has 14 amino acids. Germline V gene data show CDR1 as SNHLY and CDR2 as FYNNEI. DNA for the CDR3: TGTGCCAGCAGCAAAACAGAATACCAAGAGACCCAGTACTTC. Protein: CASSKTEYQETQYF.

The chain employs TRBV29-1 and TRBJ2-7, with 9 bases lining up with TRBD2. The CDR3 is 15 residues long. Germline assignment: CDR1 SQVTM and CDR2 ANQGSEA. J gave up 3 bases and V 1 base, and 7 bases lay outside the gene matches. The CDR3 loop is CSVEGGTSGLYEQYF. Here the CDR3 DNA reads TGCAGCGTTGAAGGAGGAACTAGCGGGCTCTACGAGCAGTACTTC.

The V gene is TRBV6-5, the J gene TRBJ1-2; TRBD1 is a possible D gene (6 bases). Germline loops: CDR1 MNHEY, CDR2 SVGAGI. The CDR3 sequence is 15 residues long. With 0 bases removed from V and 0 bases from J, the gap between germline ends came to 8 bases. The CDR3 nucleotides are TGTGCCAGCAGTTACTCGGGGACATCTAACTATGGCTACACCTTC. Translation gives CASSYSGTSNYGYTF.

This chain connects TRBV27 to TRBJ2-7; 7 bases are shared with TRBD1. CDR1 and CDR2 (germline): MNHEY, SMNVEV (reference sequence). V was clipped by 1 base and J by 6 bases; unmatched bases: 3. There are 13 residues in the CDR3. The CDR3 here is CASSLFAGGEQYF. The CDR3 bases are TGTGCCAGCAGTTTATTTGCAGGGGGCGAGCAGTACTTC.

This rearrangement joins TRBV10-3 to TRBJ2-7, with D possibly matching TRBD2 (6 bases). CDR3 length: 15 amino acids. The germline V and J ends were trimmed by 0 bases and 5 bases, with 14 bases remaining between them. Germline V lookup: CDR1 ENHRY, CDR2 SYGVKD. This CDR3 reads CAISESTQGGDEQYF. CDR3 nucleotides: TGTGCCATCAGTGAGTCGACCCAGGGAGGCGACGAGCAGTACTTC.

The rearrangement uses TRBV28 and TRBJ1-3; 8 nucleotides align to TRBD1. Germline assignment: CDR1 MDHEN and CDR2 SYDVKM. Trimming at V came to 6 bases and at J to 2 bases, leaving 6 bases not matched to a gene. The CDR3 is made up of 15 amino acids. CDR3 sequence (DNA): TGTGCCAGCAGACGACAGGGGATGACTGGAAACACCATATATTTT. Residues: CASRRQGMTGNTIYF.

The chain carries TRBV30 and TRBJ2-1; maybe TRBD1 (6 bases). CDR1 GTSNPN and CDR2 SVGIG come from the germline V gene (reference sequence). With 3 bases removed from V and 3 bases from J, the gap between germline ends came to 12 bases. The CDR3 loop spans 14 amino acids. The CDR3: CAWSNEDSYNEQFF. The CDR3 nucleotides read TGTGCCTGGAGCAATGAGGACAGCTACAATGAGCAGTTCTTC. The full variable domain, completed using reference TRBV30 and TRBJ2-1, is SQTIHQWPATLVQPVGSPLSLECTVEGTSNPNLYWYRQAAGRGLQLLFYSVGIGQISSEVPQNLSASRPQDRQFILSSKKLLLSDSGFYLCAWSNEDSYNEQFFGPGTRLTVL.

V usage is TRBV11-2 and J usage is TRBJ1-4; TRBD1 might be the D (6 bases). CDR1 and CDR2 (germline): SGHAT, FQNNGV. Trimming shortened V by 3 bases and J by 0 bases, and 11 bases separated the two germline ends. The CDR3 sequence is 16 residues long. The CDR3: CASSLNRVATNEKLFF. Here the CDR3 DNA reads TGTGCCAGCAGCTTGAACAGGGTCGCAACTAATGAAAAACTGTTTTTT.

This rearrangement joins TRBV15 to TRBJ1-2; D is unresolved. V shed 0 bases and J shed 2 bases, with 16 bases lying between them. Per the germline V gene, CDR1 is LNHNV and CDR2 is YYDKDF (reference sequence). This CDR3 spans 17 amino acids. The CDR3 nucleotides are TGTGCCACCAGCAGAGAATTGGCAGGTTTCGACAACTATGGCTACACCTTC. Its protein product is CATSRELAGFDNYGYTF.

The chain links TRBV9 to TRBJ2-7; a possible D gene is TRBD1 (6 bases). The CDR3 is 15 residues long. Per the germline V gene, CDR1 is SGDLS and CDR2 is YYNGEE. V shed 0 bases and J shed 5 bases, with 15 bases lying between them. The CDR3 loop is CASSVGGWGLDEQYF. In DNA, the CDR3 is TGTGCCAGCAGCGTAGGTGGGTGGGGGCTTGACGAGCAGTACTTC.

V gene TRBV28 combines with J gene TRBJ2-1; the D is unclear. The CDR3 consists of 13 residues. Germline values: CDR1 MDHEN, CDR2 SYDVKM. With 3 bases removed from V and 5 bases from J, the gap between germline ends came to 8 bases. The CDR3 DNA reads as TGTGCCAGCAGTTTTCGCACTAACAATGAGCAGTTCTTC. Amino acid sequence: CASSFRTNNEQFF.

This clone was seen just once. V gene TRBV7-9 combines with J gene TRBJ2-1; possible D gene TRBD1, 5 bases. The length of the CDR3 is 14 residues. In germline, CDR1 is SEHNR, CDR2 FQNEAQ (reference sequence). The V gene lost 5 bases and the J gene lost 2 bases, with 10 bases spanning the gap. In DNA form, the CDR3 reads TGTGCCAGCAGCCCACCAGGGACCTACAATGAGCAGTTCTTC. Its protein product is CASSPPGTYNEQFF.

This clone was picked up one time. The chain couples TRBV28 to TRBJ2-2; the D gene is possibly TRBD2 (7 bases). Germline CDR1 is MDHEN and CDR2 is SYDVKM. The CDR3 sequence is 18 residues long. Trimming removed 1 base from V and 0 bases from J, with 15 bases in between. The CDR3 is CASSLYAQGLTNTGELFF. Here the CDR3 DNA reads TGTGCCAGCAGTTTATATGCACAGGGACTAACGAACACCGGGGAGCTGTTTTTT.

A single count supports this clone. The V gene is TRBV2, the J gene TRBJ2-5; 9 nucleotides line up with TRBD2. Germline-derived CDR1 and CDR2 are SNHLY and FYNNEI. This CDR3 spans 17 amino acids. Trimming removed 2 bases from V and 5 bases from J; junction bases left unmatched: 12. CDR3 bases: TGTGCCAGCAGTGAATACGCGGGAGGGCCGGTAGCGGAGACCCAGTACTTC. Translated: CASSEYAGGPVAETQYF.

The V and J genes are TRBV28 and TRBJ1-2, with 10 bases aligning to TRBD1. CDR1 is MDHEN and CDR2 is SYDVKM in the germline V gene. The CDR3 runs 14 residues. J lost 5 bases, V lost 8 bases, and 8 bases had no gene match. The CDR3 DNA is TGTGCCAGCGGGAGCGGGACAGGGGTGTATGGCTACACCTTC. This translates into CASGSGTGVYGYTF.

The chain recombines TRBV6-5 with TRBJ2-1; 8 bases are a match to TRBD2. V shed 6 bases and J 3 bases; nucleotides not matched to a gene: 7. Germline V gene sequence: CDR1 MNHEY, CDR2 SVGAGI. The CDR3 has 15 amino acids. In nucleotides, the CDR3 is TGTGCCAGCAGCCTCAGCCGGGAGGGCTACAATGAGCAGTTCTTC. Its protein is CASSLSREGYNEQFF.

This clone has only a few counts. CDR3 in DNA: TGTGCCAGCAGCCCCAAAGGGGCTGCGCGGTACTTC. It specifies CASSPKGAARYF. V is TRBV14 and J is TRBJ2-7; weak D call: TRBD1 (5 bases). CDR1 is SGHDN and CDR2 is FVKESK in the germline V gene. The CDR3 is 12 residues long. V was cut by 4 bases and J by 12 bases, with 16 bases left in between.

This sequence joins TRBV30 and TRBJ2-3; 7 positions match TRBD2. This CDR3 comprises 13 residues. With 0 bases clipped from V and 4 bases from J, the junction kept 1 base outside the gene matches. CDR1 is GTSNPN and CDR2 is SVGIG in the germline V gene (reference sequence). The CDR3 loop is CAWSVRGADTQYF. The CDR3 DNA reads TGTGCCTGGAGTGTACGGGGGGCAGATACGCAGTATTTT.

The CDR3 sequence is CASSRTSGRTGELFF. The CDR3 DNA reads as TGTGCCAGCAGCCGGACTAGCGGGAGGACCGGGGAGCTGTTTTTT. The chain is built from TRBV28 and TRBJ2-2; 14 bases line up with TRBD2. V shed 6 bases and J 5 bases; nucleotides not matched to a gene: 2. Germline V lookup: CDR1 MDHEN, CDR2 SYDVKM. CDR3 size: 15 residues.

The gene calls are TRBV7-8 and TRBJ2-1; 11 bases are a match to TRBD2. V lost 2 bases and J lost 1; bases outside the gene matches: 7. CDR1 is SGHVS, CDR2 FQNEAQ, per germline. This CDR3 spans 18 amino acids. For the CDR3, the DNA is TGTGCCAGCAGCTTATGGGTAGCGGGAGGGCGGTCCTACAATGAGCAGTTCTTC. This sequence encodes CASSLWVAGGRSYNEQFF. Using reference TRBV7-8 and TRBJ2-1 for the parts outside the CDR3, the full variable domain is GAGVSQSPRYKVAKRGQDVALRCDPISGHVSLFWYQQALGQGPEFLTYFQNEAQLDKSGLPSDRFFAERPEGSVSTLKIQRTQQEDSAVYLCASSLWVAGGRSYNEQFFGPGTRLTVL.

V is TRBV5-6 and J is TRBJ1-2, with D unclear. Germline values: CDR1 SGHDT, CDR2 YYEEEE. The CDR3 has 13 amino acids. The V end was cut by 1 base, the J end by 7 bases, with 11 bases between. DNA of the CDR3: TGTGCCAGCAGCTTGCCCAATCCGGGTGGCTACACCTTC. Its protein is CASSLPNPGGYTF.

J is TRBJ2-7 and V is TRBV13, with D unresolved. The V gene's germline CDR1 is PRHDT and CDR2 FYEKMQ (reference sequence). The CDR3 has 12 residues. The V end was cut by 4 bases, the J end by 7 bases, with 11 bases between. The DNA for the CDR3 is TGTGCCAGCAGCTCACTCCCGATGGAGCAGTACTTC. Translated: CASSSLPMEQYF.

Details on this clone: The same CDR3 can be traced to other DNA sequences in this sample. This chain joins TRBV28 and TRBJ2-3, with D possibly TRBD2 on 6 matching bases. The germline V gene encodes CDR1 MDHEN and CDR2 SYDVKM. Trimming removed 7 bases at V and 2 bases at J, with 13 bases between. The CDR3 runs 14 residues. The CDR3 region has the DNA TGTGCCAGCAACGAAGCGGGCGCCACAGATACGCAGTATTTT. Its translation: CASNEAGATDTQYF.